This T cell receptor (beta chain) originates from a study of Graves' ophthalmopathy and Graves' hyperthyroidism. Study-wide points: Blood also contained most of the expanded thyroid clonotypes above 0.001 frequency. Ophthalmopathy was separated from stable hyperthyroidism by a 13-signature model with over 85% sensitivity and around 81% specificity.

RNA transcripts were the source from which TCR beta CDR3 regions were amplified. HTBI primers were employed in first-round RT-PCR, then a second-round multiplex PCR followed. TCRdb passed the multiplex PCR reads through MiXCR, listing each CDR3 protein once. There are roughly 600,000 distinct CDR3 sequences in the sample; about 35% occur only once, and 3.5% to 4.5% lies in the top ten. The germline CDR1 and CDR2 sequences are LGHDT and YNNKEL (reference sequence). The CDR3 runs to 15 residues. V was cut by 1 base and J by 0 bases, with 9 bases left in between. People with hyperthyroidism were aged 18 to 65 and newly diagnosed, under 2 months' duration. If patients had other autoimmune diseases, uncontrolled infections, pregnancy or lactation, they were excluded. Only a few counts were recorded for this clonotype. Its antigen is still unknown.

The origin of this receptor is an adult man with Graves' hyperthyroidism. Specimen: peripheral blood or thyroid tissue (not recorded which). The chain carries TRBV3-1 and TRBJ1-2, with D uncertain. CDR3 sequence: CASSQGPTANYGYTF. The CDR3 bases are TGTGCCAGCAGCCAAGGCCCGACTGCTAACTATGGCTACACCTTC.